This is a list of T cell receptor beta chains from one sample in a study of shared clonotypes between healthy human individuals. The assay was immunoSEQ multiplex PCR, and TCRdb's table has in-frame clones only and misses some. The sample includes approximately 2,300,000 clones, roughly 92% seen only once; the top ten take around 0.35%. Sequencing used naive CD4+ T cells from PBMCs. Receptors originate from a young man in good health. Some clones in this sample may be carry-over from other donors' samples. The conserved cysteine and the conserved F or W are not part of the CDR3 here. Each record gives: V gene, J gene, D gene, CDR3 protein. D genes are given only for firm matches.

TRBV5-5	TRBJ2-1	.	ASIRPSGANEQF
TRBV7-2	TRBJ2-1	.	ASSFQGTPYNEQF
TRBV7-2	TRBJ2-2	.	ASSLAGRIPGELF
TRBV7-3	TRBJ1-2	TRBD1	ASSAGGTGPRGGYT
TRBV19	TRBJ2-7	TRBD1	ASKRGQGSYEQY
TRBV6-1	TRBJ2-7	.	ASSERRDGYEQY
TRBV7-9	TRBJ2-1	.	ASRFDLDEQF
TRBV29-1	TRBJ2-3	.	SAPRADTQY
TRBV25-1	TRBJ1-3	.	ASSRGPDSGNTIY
TRBV4-2	TRBJ2-3	TRBD2	ASSQDLAGAGGIDTQY
TRBV14	TRBJ2-1	.	ASSQDSSSYNEQF
TRBV18	TRBJ2-2	.	ASQEGRANTGELF
TRBV6-5	TRBJ2-3	.	ASSLSGTRPDTQY
TRBV10-3	TRBJ2-2	TRBD2	AIRRLAGGRGTGELF
TRBV6-6	TRBJ2-4	TRBD2	ATSNGLAGEQKIQY
TRBV6-5	TRBJ2-7	TRBD2	ASRSGLAAYEQY
TRBV7-3	TRBJ1-1	.	ASSLRVGDSTGAF
TRBV7-2	TRBJ1-1	.	ASSSLWGNTEAF
TRBV7-6	TRBJ2-7	TRBD2	ASSRSTGLAGYEQY
TRBV28	TRBJ2-7	.	ASSEIVGDRY
TRBV7-9	TRBJ2-5	.	ASSPWTAAETQY
TRBV4-1	TRBJ2-7	.	ASSRQGANYEQY